This T cell receptor beta chain emerged from a study of blood T cell repertoires in COVID-19. Sequencing was performed with immunoSEQ multiplex PCR; in TCRdb, only in-frame clones are kept and a portion is missing. The top ten clones hold under 14% of a sample with under 250,000 clones, 65% to 90% of them seen once. Trimming removed 6 bases at V and 4 bases at J, with 13 bases between. In germline, CDR1 is SGHDN, CDR2 FVKESK. The CDR3 runs to 14 residues. The clonotype originates from a man aged 50 or older with COVID-19, enrolled during active disease. The chain links TRBV14 to TRBJ1-3; no firm D call. Sequences were obtained from peripheral blood. The CDR3 here is CASSQMFSGNTIYF. In nucleotides, the CDR3 is TGTGCCAGCAGTCAGATGTTTAGCGGAAACACCATATATTTT.